What follows are 29 T cell receptor beta chains derived from one specimen sequenced in a study of T cells in Graves' hyperthyroidism and ophthalmopathy. Amplified regions were TCR beta CDR3 sequences from RNA transcripts. During a first-round RT-PCR of the TCR CDR3, the HTBI primer set was used. MiXCR, applied by TCRdb to the multiplex PCR reads, yields one record per CDR3 protein. This table has about 620,000 distinct CDR3 sequences, 15% to 20% appearing once. Sequenced sample: blood. Receptors were obtained from a woman in her 30s with Graves' hyperthyroidism.

This clonotype was counted many times. The chain employs TRBV20-1 and TRBJ2-7, with D perhaps matching TRBD2 (5 bases). The germline V and J ends were trimmed by 7 bases and 1 base, with 14 bases remaining between them. Per the germline V gene, CDR1 is DFQATT and CDR2 is SNEGSKA (reference sequence). The CDR3 spans 13 residues. The CDR3 protein is CSDEGLVSYEQYF. CDR3 DNA sequence: TGCAGTGACGAGGGTCTTGTTTCCTACGAGCAGTACTTC.

The J gene is TRBJ2-3, the V gene TRBV20-1; 8 nucleotides agree with TRBD2. From germline, CDR1 is DFQATT and CDR2 SNEGSKA (reference sequence). Trimming removed 8 bases from V and 0 bases from J; junction bases left unmatched: 7. The CDR3 is 14 residues long. The DNA of the CDR3 is TGCAGTACCCCTCGGGAGGGCAGCACAGATACGCAGTATTTT. Translation: CSTPREGSTDTQYF.

This clonotype was observed a few times. V gene TRBV13 combines with J gene TRBJ2-1, with D possibly matching TRBD2 (6 bases). The V end lost 0 bases, the J end lost 0 bases, and 9 bases lay between the germline ends. Germline CDR1 reads PRHDT; CDR2 reads FYEKMQ (reference sequence). CDR3 length: 16 amino acids. CDR3 nucleotide sequence: TGTGCCAGCAGCTTAGGCCGGGGACTCTCCTACAATGAGCAGTTCTTC. Translating gives CASSLGRGLSYNEQFF.

V is TRBV24-1 and J is TRBJ2-3; 10 bases match TRBD2. The CDR3 is 14 amino acids. CDR1 is KGHDR, CDR2 SFDVKD, per germline. V dropped 6 bases and J dropped 5; count of bases not matched to a gene: 4. The DNA of the CDR3 is TGTGCCACCAGTACGCTAGCGGGAGTAGATACGCAGTATTTT. Its translation: CATSTLAGVDTQYF.

The J gene is TRBJ1-2, the V gene TRBV12-3 or TRBV12-4; no clear D gene. V lost 3 bases and J lost 4, with 9 bases in between. The CDR3 is made up of 13 amino acids. The CDR3 nucleotides read TGTGCCAGCAGTTTTCACCCGGGCTATGGCTACACCTTC. Encoded protein: CASSFHPGYGYTF.

The chain carries TRBV6-5 and TRBJ1-5; tentative D call: TRBD1 (6 bases). V was clipped by 6 bases and J by 0 bases, with 12 bases between them. Germline loops: CDR1 MNHEY, CDR2 SVGAGI. This CDR3 region has 15 residues. CDR3 in amino acids: CASSADRLSNQPQHF. The CDR3 bases are TGTGCCAGCAGCGCGGACAGACTTAGCAATCAGCCCCAGCATTTT.

This clonotype appeared many times. V usage is TRBV7-8 and J usage is TRBJ2-3; D possibly corresponds to TRBD2 (6 bases). CDR3 length: 16 residues. V was shortened by 3 bases and J by 4 bases, with 17 bases between the two germline ends. The germline CDR1 and CDR2 sequences are SGHVS and FQNEAQ. The CDR3 loop reads CASSFTRGNPSDTQYF. The CDR3 DNA follows: TGTGCCAGCAGCTTTACGCGGGGAAATCCCTCAGATACGCAGTATTTT.

There are many counts of this clonotype. This rearrangement joins TRBV30 to TRBJ2-7; possibly TRBD2 for D (6 bases). V dropped 4 bases and J dropped 2 bases, with 15 bases sitting between them. The CDR3 has 14 residues. Looked up from germline, CDR1 is GTSNPN and CDR2 is SVGIG (reference sequence). As DNA, the CDR3 is TGTGCCTGGAACCGGGGCGGGGCGGCCTACGAGCAGTACTTC. Translated: CAWNRGGAAYEQYF.

The genes are TRBV19 and TRBJ2-1; 7 nucleotides match TRBD1. V shed 7 bases, J shed 5 bases, and the junction held 2 bases outside the gene matches. The CDR3 is 12 residues long. Germline CDR1 is LNHDA and CDR2 is SQIVND (reference sequence). The CDR3, as DNA: TGTGCCAGTAACAGGGGAAACAATGAGCAGTTCTTC. Amino acid sequence: CASNRGNNEQFF.

This clonotype was seen at least ten times. The chain is built from TRBV6-5 and TRBJ2-1; D gene uncertain. Germline assignment: CDR1 MNHEY and CDR2 SVGAGI. This CDR3 region has 16 residues. V shed 0 bases and J shed 2 bases, with 11 bases lying between them. CDR3 sequence (DNA): TGTGCCAGCAGTTACTCGAGGCAGATGCCCTACAATGAGCAGTTCTTC. Its translation: CASSYSRQMPYNEQFF.

This clonotype was seen ten or more times. The chain recombines TRBV29-1 with TRBJ2-1; no definite D call. Germline V CDR1 and CDR2: SQVTM, ANQGSEA. Trimming stripped 0 bases from V and 7 bases from J, with 13 bases between. This CDR3 comprises 14 residues. The CDR3: CSVEDRGRLNEQFF. DNA of the CDR3: TGCAGCGTTGAAGATCGAGGTCGTCTTAATGAGCAGTTCTTC.

This clonotype was counted at least ten times. This chain connects TRBV5-1 to TRBJ1-1, with D maybe TRBD1 (5 bases). CDR1 and CDR2 (germline): SGHRS, YFSETQ. The CDR3 has 13 amino acids. Trimming removed 3 bases at V and 4 bases at J, with 10 bases between. The CDR3 sequence is CASSSQGITEAFF. Here the CDR3 DNA reads TGCGCCAGCAGCTCCCAGGGTATCACTGAAGCTTTCTTT.

V gene TRBV10-1 combines with J gene TRBJ2-7; 7 bases agree with TRBD2. Germline assignment: CDR1 WNHNN and CDR2 SYGVQD (reference sequence). Germline trimming cut 0 bases from V and 7 bases from J; bases unmatched to any gene: 9. The CDR3 has 15 amino acids. The CDR3 region has the DNA TGCGCCAGCAGTGAGTCAGGTGGGAGGGCCGATGAGCAGTACTTC. This encodes CASSESGGRADEQYF.

This clonotype showed up many times. The chain couples TRBV28 to TRBJ2-2; tentatively, D is TRBD1 (5 bases). In germline, CDR1 is MDHEN, CDR2 SYDVKM. Trimming took 2 bases from V and 6 from J, leaving 16 bases between them. The CDR3 is 16 residues long. The CDR3 sequence: CASSLSPGRGAGELFF. The CDR3 nucleotides are TGTGCCAGCAGTTTAAGTCCAGGGCGAGGTGCCGGGGAGCTGTTTTTT.

This clonotype showed up many times. The chain combines TRBV3-1 with TRBJ1-4; D not certain. Per the germline V gene, CDR1 is LGHDT and CDR2 is YNNKEL (reference sequence). The CDR3 contains 12 residues. Trimming stripped 2 bases from V and 8 bases from J, with 6 bases between. CDR3 sequence reads: CASSQNEEKLFF. The CDR3 DNA reads TGTGCCAGCAGCCAAAACGAGGAAAAACTGTTTTTT. Supplemented by reference TRBV3-1 and TRBJ1-4, the full variable domain reads DTAVSQTPKYLVTQMGNDKSIKCEQNLGHDTMYWYKQDSKKFLKIMFSYNNKELIINETVPNRFSPKSPDKAHLNLHINSLELGDSAVYFCASSQNEEKLFFGSGTQLSVL.

This clonotype occurred a few times. V and J are TRBV28 and TRBJ2-2; D might be TRBD2 (5 bases). Germline assignment: CDR1 MDHEN and CDR2 SYDVKM. With 3 bases removed from V and 1 base from J, the gap between germline ends came to 21 bases. This CDR3 comprises 19 residues. The CDR3: CASSFGLSLSGRNTGELFF. Written as DNA, the CDR3 is TGTGCCAGCAGTTTTGGTCTTTCGTTAAGTGGGAGGAACACCGGGGAGCTGTTTTTT.

A note on this clonotype: This clone may be a read error of a much larger clone one base away. V is TRBV20-1 and J is TRBJ2-7; 10 nucleotides agree with TRBD1. Germline V gene data show CDR1 as DFQATT and CDR2 as SNEGSKA (reference sequence). This CDR3 has 11 residues. CDR3: CSRDRGHEQYF. In DNA, the CDR3 is TGCAGCCGGGACAGGGGACACGAGCAGTACTTC.

This clonotype was observed a few times. This chain connects TRBV28 to TRBJ2-1; either TRBD1 or TRBD2 may supply D (5 bases each). Per the germline V gene, CDR1 is MDHEN and CDR2 is SYDVKM. V lost 10 bases and J 7 bases, leaving 26 bases between the germline ends. This CDR3 is 16 amino acids long. The CDR3 sequence: CATRNSRREKANEQFF. The CDR3 DNA is TGTGCCACCAGGAATTCCCGCAGGGAGAAAGCTAATGAGCAGTTCTTC. Looking up the rest from reference TRBV28 and TRBJ2-1 gives the full variable domain: DVKVTQSSRYLVKRTGEKVFLECVQDMDHENMFWYRQDPGLGLRLIYFSYDVKMKEKGDIPEGYSVSREKKERFSLILESASTNQTSMYLCATRNSRREKANEQFFGPGTRLTVL.

The chain couples TRBV4-3 to TRBJ2-2; D gene uncertain. Per germline, CDR1 LGHNA and CDR2 YSLEER. V lost 1 base and J lost 7, with 13 bases in between. This CDR3 comprises 15 residues. Here the CDR3 DNA reads TGCGCCAGCAGCCAAGTACATACACACAACGGGGAGCTGTTTTTT. This translates into CASSQVHTHNGELFF.

This clonotype was recorded at least ten times. Here the CDR3 DNA reads TGTGCCAGCAGTGGGGACGGACCTAGCAATCAGCCCCAGCATTTT. Translated, it gives CASSGDGPSNQPQHF. The chain combines TRBV2 with TRBJ1-5; a possible D gene is TRBD1 (5 bases). Germline V gives CDR1 SNHLY, CDR2 FYNNEI. This CDR3 is 15 amino acids long. Trimming pared 4 bases from V and 0 bases from J, leaving 10 bases between.

The chain couples TRBV7-2 to TRBJ2-3; 7 positions match TRBD1. Germline loops: CDR1 SGHTA, CDR2 FQGNSA. This CDR3 is built from 15 residues. V shed 2 bases, J shed 5 bases, and the junction held 7 bases outside the gene matches. CDR3 sequence: CASSLLLGGRDTQYF. The CDR3 bases are TGTGCCAGCAGCTTACTGCTAGGGGGCAGAGATACGCAGTATTTT. Supplemented by reference TRBV7-2 and TRBJ2-3, the full variable domain reads GAGVSQSPSNKVTEKGKDVELRCDPISGHTALYWYRQSLGQGLEFLIYFQGNSAPDKSGLPSDRFSAERTGGSVSTLTIQRTQQEDSAVYLCASSLLLGGRDTQYFGPGTRLTVL.

This clonotype was detected many times. CDR3 bases: TGCGCCAGCAGCTTGGCACGGGAGGGGAGGAATGAGCAGTTCTTC. Amino acid sequence: CASSLAREGRNEQFF. The chain carries TRBV5-1 and TRBJ2-1; 8 bases map to TRBD2. Germline CDR1 and CDR2: SGHRS and YFSETQ. The trim removed 0 bases at V and 7 bases at J, leaving 6 bases unmatched. The CDR3 sequence is 15 residues long.

The V call is TRBV2, the J call TRBJ2-3, with TRBD1 matching 8 bases. This CDR3 region has 16 residues. J was trimmed by 4 bases and V by 11 bases; bases with no gene match: 17. Per the germline V gene, CDR1 is SNHLY and CDR2 is FYNNEI. The CDR3 nucleotides are TGTGCCTCCTCTGCGACGCAGGGGGCGATCTCAGATACGCAGTATTTT. Translating it yields CASSATQGAISDTQYF.

This clonotype was seen a few times. The genes are TRBV2 and TRBJ2-7, with TRBD2 matching 14 bases. With 4 bases clipped from V and 6 bases from J, the junction kept 5 bases outside the gene matches. Germline CDR1 reads SNHLY; CDR2 reads FYNNEI. The CDR3 has 15 amino acids. CDR3 nucleotides: TGTGCCAGCAGTGGGGGACTAGCGGGAGTCATCGAGCAGTACTTC. It codes for CASSGGLAGVIEQYF. Full variable domain (missing parts from reference TRBV2 and TRBJ2-7): EPEVTQTPSHQVTQMGQEVILRCVPISNHLYFYWYRQILGQKVEFLVSFYNNEISEKSEIFDDQFSVERPDGSNFTLKIRSTKLEDSAMYFCASSGGLAGVIEQYFGPGTRLTVT.

This clonotype was detected ten times or more. J is TRBJ1-6 and V is TRBV28; D is undetermined. Trimming removed 3 bases at V and 8 bases at J, with 14 bases between. CDR1 MDHEN and CDR2 SYDVKM come from the germline V gene. CDR3 size: 15 residues. CDR3 sequence reads: CASSFLENRYSPLHF. CDR3 bases: TGTGCCAGCAGTTTCCTTGAGAATCGGTATTCACCCCTCCACTTT.

This clonotype has at least ten counts. This sequence joins TRBV6-6 and TRBJ1-1; D not resolved. Germline CDR1 MNHNY, CDR2 SVGAGI (reference sequence). V lost 0 bases, J lost 6 bases, and 5 bases lay in between. This CDR3 is 12 amino acids long. The DNA for the CDR3 is TGTGCCAGCAGTTACTCTGCCCCTGAAGCTTTCTTT. Amino acid sequence: CASSYSAPEAFF.

This clonotype was found many times. V is TRBV18 and J is TRBJ1-1; D not resolved. Germline CDR1 is KGHSH and CDR2 is LQKENI. V lost 1 base, J lost 0 bases, and 12 bases lay in between. The length of the CDR3 is 16 residues. The CDR3 reads CASSPQALRMNTEAFF. The CDR3 DNA is TGTGCCAGCTCACCACAGGCGTTGAGAATGAACACTGAAGCTTTCTTT. The complete variable domain, with remaining parts taken from reference TRBV18 and TRBJ1-1, reads NAGVMQNPRHLVRRRGQEARLRCSPMKGHSHVYWYRQLPEEGLKFMVYLQKENIIDESGMPKERFSAEFPKEGPSILRIQQVVRGDSAAYFCASSPQALRMNTEAFFGQGTRLTVV.

About this clonotype: Given a much more abundant clone one base away, this may be a read error. The rearrangement links TRBV3-1 to TRBJ2-7, with D hard to call. Germline CDR1 reads LGHDT; CDR2 reads YNNKEL (reference sequence). V lost 3 bases, J lost 7 bases, and 19 bases lay in between. The CDR3 loop spans 15 amino acids. CDR3 DNA sequence: TGTGCCAGCAGCCAGGGGTCATCTCCGGGTGGGGAGCAGTACTTC. Amino acids: CASSQGSSPGGEQYF.

V is TRBV15 and J is TRBJ2-6; 8 bases are a match to TRBD2. Germline-derived CDR1 and CDR2 are LNHNV and YYDKDF (reference sequence). V was pared by 0 bases and J by 3 bases, with 7 bases of the junction left unmatched. CDR3 length: 18 amino acids. The CDR3 coding sequence is TGTGCCACCAGCAGAGATCGGGGGGGGCAAGGTGGGGCCAACGTCCTGACTTTC. Translating it yields CATSRDRGGQGGANVLTF.